These 15 T cell receptor beta chains share one sample of origin, sequenced in a study of cytomegalovirus exposure and HLA in healthy donors. TCRdb's copy holds only in-frame clones and misses some; the assay was immunoSEQ multiplex PCR. The sample consists of 50,000 to 70,000 clones, about 95% of them appearing once. The sequencing sample was made of PBMCs. The origin of the receptors is a woman between 18 and 30 years old in good health and CMV-seropositive.

The rearrangement links TRBV18 to TRBJ1-1, with no clear D. CDR3 length: 15 residues. Trimming took 3 bases from V and 1 from J, leaving 12 bases between them. Germline-derived CDR1 and CDR2 are KGHSH and LQKENI. The CDR3 DNA is TGTGCCAGCTCACCGATGATTCACTCGAACACTGAAGCTTTCTTT. Its translation is CASSPMIHSNTEAFF.

This rearrangement joins TRBV2 to TRBJ2-3, with D perhaps TRBD2 (5 bases). The germline CDR1 and CDR2 sequences are SNHLY and FYNNEI. Trimming pared 3 bases from V and 0 bases from J, leaving 13 bases between. There are 16 residues in the CDR3. The DNA of the CDR3 is TGTGCCAGCAGTGATGAAAGCGGTACTAGCACAGATACGCAGTATTTT. This gives the protein CASSDESGTSTDTQYF.

This chain connects TRBV15 to TRBJ2-1, with D possibly TRBD1 on 5 matching bases. Germline CDR1 reads LNHNV; CDR2 reads YYDKDF (reference sequence). V lost 0 bases and J lost 12, with 12 bases in between. The CDR3 length is 13 residues. The CDR3 DNA reads TGTGCCACCAGCAGAGAAATAAGGCAGGGGCAGTTCTTC. Its translation: CATSREIRQGQFF.

The chain recombines TRBV9 with TRBJ2-1, with 7 bases matching TRBD2. The CDR3 runs to 17 residues. V dropped 3 bases and J dropped 0; count of bases not matched to a gene: 9. CDR1 is SGDLS and CDR2 is YYNGEE in the germline V gene. In DNA, the CDR3 is TGTGCCAGCAGCGCCCCTTCTAGCGGTAGCTCCTACAATGAGCAGTTCTTC. Translation: CASSAPSSGSSYNEQFF.

The chain carries TRBV2 and TRBJ2-6, with no clear D. CDR1 is SNHLY, CDR2 FYNNEI, per germline. Trimming shortened V by 6 bases and J by 0 bases, and 12 bases separated the two germline ends. The CDR3 sequence is 16 residues long. The CDR3 nucleotides read TGTGCCAGCAGCCAGATAGGCGGCTCTGGGGCCAACGTCCTGACTTTC. Its translation: CASSQIGGSGANVLTF.

V gene TRBV7-2 combines with J gene TRBJ2-2; possible D gene TRBD2, 6 bases. V lost 5 bases, J lost 1 base, and 8 bases lay in between. Germline V gene sequence: CDR1 SGHTA, CDR2 FQGNSA. This CDR3 is 14 amino acids long. The CDR3: CASSGLLNTGELFF. The CDR3 DNA reads TGTGCCAGCAGCGGACTATTGAACACCGGGGAGCTGTTTTTT.

The V call is TRBV28, the J call TRBJ2-3, with 12 bases identical to TRBD2. In germline, CDR1 is MDHEN, CDR2 SYDVKM. V was clipped by 5 bases and J by 2 bases; unmatched bases: 26. CDR3 length equals 23 residues. The CDR3 protein is CASSRGGPIEIGLAGKDTDTQYF. CDR3 in DNA: TGTGCCAGCAGTCGAGGGGGACCAATTGAGATAGGACTAGCGGGAAAGGACACAGATACGCAGTATTTT.

This clone occurred once. The rearrangement links TRBV9 to TRBJ1-4; possible D gene TRBD1, 6 bases. The CDR3 sequence is 16 residues long. Germline V CDR1 and CDR2: SGDLS, YYNGEE. Trimming pared 0 bases from V and 5 bases from J, leaving 14 bases between. This CDR3 reads CASSVESRGPNEKLFF. CDR3 DNA: TGTGCCAGCAGCGTAGAGTCCAGGGGCCCGAATGAAAAACTGTTTTTT.

The V call is TRBV27, the J call TRBJ1-2; 7 positions agree with TRBD1. V lost 2 bases to trimming and J lost 2 bases; unmatched junction nucleotides: 5. Per germline, CDR1 MNHEY and CDR2 SMNVEV (reference sequence). The CDR3 spans 15 residues. CDR3 amino acids: CASSLRMDRNYGYTF. The CDR3 region has the DNA TGTGCCAGCAGTTTACGTATGGACAGGAACTATGGCTACACCTTC.

The V gene is TRBV27, the J gene TRBJ1-1; 7 bases align to TRBD1. Per the germline V gene, CDR1 is MNHEY and CDR2 is SMNVEV (reference sequence). This CDR3 region has 14 residues. V lost 6 bases, J lost 5 bases, and 9 bases stayed unmatched. The CDR3 DNA follows: TGTGCCAGCAGCCAAAACAGGGGTTTTACTGAAGCTTTCTTT. Residues: CASSQNRGFTEAFF.

V usage is TRBV7-9 and J usage is TRBJ2-7, with 14 bases that match TRBD2. This CDR3 spans 14 amino acids. Trimming removed 11 bases from V and 4 bases from J; junction bases left unmatched: 7. CDR1 is SEHNR and CDR2 is FQNEAQ in the germline V gene (reference sequence). CDR3 sequence (DNA): TGTGCCGGGACCGGGACTAGCGGGAGTTACGAGCAGTACTTC. Encoded protein: CAGTGTSGSYEQYF.

Details on this clone: Sequence at one end of the junction differs from germline and may be a read error. This chain joins TRBV7-2 and TRBJ2-5; a weak D match, TRBD2 (7 bases). Germline values: CDR1 SGHTA, CDR2 FQGNSA. The CDR3 consists of 9 residues. The DNA of the CDR3 is TGTGCCGCGGGGGCGGATCCGAACTTC. It specifies CAAGADPNF. The full variable domain, in which reference TRBV7-2 and TRBJ2-5 provide the parts outside the CDR3, is GAGVSQSPSNKVTEKGKDVELRCDPISGHTALYWYRQSLGQGLEFLIYFQGNSAPDKSGLPSDRFSAERTGGSVSTLTIQRTQQEDSAVYLCAAGADPNFGPGTRLLVL.

This chain uses TRBV6-5 with TRBJ1-2; the D gene is possibly TRBD1 (6 bases). CDR1 is MNHEY and CDR2 is SVGAGI in the germline V gene. CDR3 size: 15 residues. V lost 0 bases, J lost 4 bases, and 12 bases lay in between. The CDR3 nucleotides are TGTGCCAGCAGTTACTCGATCGTACAGGGCTATGGCTACACCTTC. It codes for CASSYSIVQGYGYTF.

This clone was observed once. One junction end does not reproduce the germline sequence, and a read error may be involved. The chain carries TRBV7-7 and TRBJ2-5; a weak D match, TRBD2 (5 bases). This CDR3 is 13 amino acids long. Germline-derived CDR1 and CDR2 are SSHAT and FNYEAQ (reference sequence). The CDR3 DNA reads TGTGCTAGCAGCTCCAGAGGTGGAGAGGGCCAGTACTTC. Its translation is CASSSRGGEGQYF.

The chain uses TRBV19 and TRBJ1-1; 12 bases agree with TRBD1. Germline-derived CDR1 and CDR2 are LNHDA and SQIVND (reference sequence). Trimming at V came to 7 bases and at J to 10 bases, leaving 13 bases not matched to a gene. The CDR3 length is 15 residues. CDR3 amino acids: CASTFGTGGGERAFF. The CDR3 nucleotides are TGTGCCAGTACCTTCGGGACAGGGGGCGGCGAGCGAGCTTTCTTT.